These 6 T cell receptor beta chains were all obtained from the same sample, sequenced in a study of cytomegalovirus exposure and HLA in healthy donors. The PCR had 60 Vbeta and 13 Jbeta primers. Repertoires were generated with immunoSEQ multiplex PCR, while TCRdb's copy carries only in-frame clones and drops some. The table has about 240,000 clones, 78% seen once; the top ten hold under 0.6%. Sequencing input: PBMCs. The receptors derive from a boy aged 10-17 years in good health and CMV-seronegative.

The chain recombines TRBV9 with TRBJ1-1; 10 nucleotides agree with TRBD1. The junction had 2 bases not matched to a gene; V was cut back by 3 bases and J by 3 bases. The CDR3 contains 14 residues. The germline CDR1 and CDR2 sequences are SGDLS and YYNGEE. The CDR3 DNA is TGTGCCAGCAGCGGAGACAGGGGGCACACTGAAGCTTTCTTT. Encoded protein: CASSGDRGHTEAFF.

This clone came up a few times. The chain couples TRBV27 to TRBJ2-7; TRBD2 is a possible D gene (6 bases). The germline gives CDR1 MNHEY, CDR2 SMNVEV (reference sequence). The CDR3 runs 13 residues. V was trimmed by 0 bases and J by 6 bases, leaving 9 bases between them. CDR3 in DNA: TGTGCCAGCAGTTTATCGGCGGGGAGCGAGCAGTACTTC. This gives the protein CASSLSAGSEQYF.

This clone appeared a few times. The CDR3 region is CASRGTVGEAFF. In DNA, the CDR3 is TGTGCCAGTAGAGGGACAGTTGGTGAAGCTTTCTTT. This sequence joins TRBV19 and TRBJ1-1, with 7 bases lining up with TRBD1. Germline V gene data show CDR1 as LNHDA and CDR2 as SQIVND (reference sequence). Losses at the gene ends were 6 bases for V and 7 bases for J; bases not matched to a gene: 5. The CDR3 runs to 12 residues.

V is TRBV5-5 and J is TRBJ2-7; 8 bases align to TRBD1. The CDR3 has 15 residues. Trimming took 0 bases from V and 4 from J; bases not matched to a gene: 6. Germline V gene lookup returns CDR1 SGHKS and CDR2 YYEKEE (reference sequence). The CDR3 sequence is CASSLGRQGWYEQYF. In DNA, the CDR3 is TGTGCCAGCAGCTTGGGGAGACAGGGGTGGTACGAGCAGTACTTC.

This clone has a single count. V is TRBV10-3 and J is TRBJ1-1; 7 bases map to TRBD1. V shed 6 bases, J shed 4 bases, and the junction held 14 bases outside the gene matches. The CDR3 extends over 16 amino acids. Per the germline V gene, CDR1 is ENHRY and CDR2 is SYGVKD. Written as DNA, the CDR3 is TGTGCCATCAGGGCAAAAGGGGACAGAGCGGGCACTGAAGCTTTCTTT. This codes for CAIRAKGDRAGTEAFF.

This chain joins TRBV9 and TRBJ2-3; TRBD2 aligns across 8 bases. The J segment lost 2 bases and the V segment lost 0 bases, leaving 5 bases of the junction unmatched. Germline assignment: CDR1 SGDLS and CDR2 YYNGEE. This CDR3 is built from 16 residues. DNA of the CDR3: TGTGCCAGCAGCGTAGCGGGAGGGCCGGTCACAGATACGCAGTATTTT. As protein: CASSVAGGPVTDTQYF.